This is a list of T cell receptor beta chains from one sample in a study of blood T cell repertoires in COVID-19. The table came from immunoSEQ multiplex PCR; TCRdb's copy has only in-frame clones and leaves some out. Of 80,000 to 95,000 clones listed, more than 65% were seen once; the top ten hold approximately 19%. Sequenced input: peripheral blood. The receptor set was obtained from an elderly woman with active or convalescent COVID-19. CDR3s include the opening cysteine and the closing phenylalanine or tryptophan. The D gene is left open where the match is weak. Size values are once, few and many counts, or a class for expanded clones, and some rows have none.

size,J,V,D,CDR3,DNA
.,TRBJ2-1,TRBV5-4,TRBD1,CASSLDRESHNEQFF,TGTGCCAGCAGCTTAGACAGGGAGTCCCACAATGAGCAGTTCTTC
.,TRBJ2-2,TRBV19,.,CASSSGELFF,TGTGCCAGTAGCAGCGGGGAGCTGTTTTTT
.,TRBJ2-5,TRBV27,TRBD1,CAAAKGTGFQETQYF,TGTGCCGCGGCCAAGGGGACAGGGTTCCAGGAGACCCAGTACTTC
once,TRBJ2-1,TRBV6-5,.,CASGGFPYNEQFF,TGTGCCAGCGGGGGGTTCCCCTACAATGAGCAGTTCTTC
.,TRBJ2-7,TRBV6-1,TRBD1,CASSEVWTGISYEQYF,TGTGCCAGCAGTGAAGTGTGGACAGGGATAAGCTACGAGCAGTACTTC
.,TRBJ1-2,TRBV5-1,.,CASSPDSGRDGYTF,TGCGCCAGCAGCCCGGATTCAGGGAGGGATGGCTACACCTTC
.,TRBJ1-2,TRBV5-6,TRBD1,CASSGRQGANYGYTF,TGTGCCAGCAGCGGACGACAGGGAGCTAACTATGGCTACACCTTC
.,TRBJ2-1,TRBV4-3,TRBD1,CASSQEGQGNDEQFF,TGCGCCAGCAGCCAAGAAGGACAGGGGAACGATGAGCAGTTCTTC
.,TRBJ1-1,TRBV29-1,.,CSVREGSNEAFF,TGCAGCGTGCGCGAGGGCAGCAATGAAGCTTTCTTT
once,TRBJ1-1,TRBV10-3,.,CAISKGVGANTEAFF,TGTGCCATCAGTAAGGGGGTTGGGGCGAACACTGAAGCTTTCTTT
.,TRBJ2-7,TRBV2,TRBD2,CASNTYGGGSYEQYF,TGTGCCAGCAATACGTACGGGGGGGGCTCCTACGAGCAGTACTTC
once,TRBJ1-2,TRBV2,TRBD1,CASSESGQANGYTF,TGTGCCAGCAGTGAATCGGGACAGGCGAACGGCTACACCTTC
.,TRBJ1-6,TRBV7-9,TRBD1,CASSFDRVSPLHF,TGTGCCAGCAGCTTCGACAGGGTTTCACCCCTCCACTTT
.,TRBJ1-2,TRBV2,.,CASSEMRQTF,TGTGCCAGCAGTGAAATGAGACAGACCTTC
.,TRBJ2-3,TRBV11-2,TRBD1,CASSSTGAGTDTQYF,TGTGCCAGCAGCTCGACAGGGGCCGGCACAGATACGCAGTATTTT
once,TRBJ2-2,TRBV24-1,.,CATSEAAGELFF,TGTGCCACCAGTGAAGCGGCCGGGGAGCTGTTTTTT
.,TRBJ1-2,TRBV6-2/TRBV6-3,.,CASSNPPGGYTF,TGTGCCAGCAGTAACCCACCCGGTGGCTACACCTTC
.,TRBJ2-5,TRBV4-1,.,CASSQDKAGGETQYF,TGCGCCAGCAGCCAAGATAAAGCGGGCGGGGAGACCCAGTACTTC
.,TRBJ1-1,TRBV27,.,CTSSLSGSGTEAFF,TGTACCAGCAGTTTATCAGGGAGTGGCACTGAAGCTTTCTTT
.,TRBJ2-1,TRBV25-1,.,CASSEFGGGVYNEQFF,TGTGCCAGCAGTGAATTTGGCGGGGGCGTATACAATGAGCAGTTCTTC
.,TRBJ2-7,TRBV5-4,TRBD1,CASSSKQGANYEQYF,TGTGCCAGCAGCTCGAAACAGGGGGCCAACTACGAGCAGTACTTC
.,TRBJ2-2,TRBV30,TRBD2,CAWDPGASGGYEELFF,TGTGCCTGGGACCCAGGGGCTAGCGGGGGGTATGAGGAGCTGTTTTTT
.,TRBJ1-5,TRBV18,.,CASSPQVWGHGQPQHF,TGTGCCAGCTCACCACAGGTCTGGGGGCACGGTCAGCCCCAGCATTTT
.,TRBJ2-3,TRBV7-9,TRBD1,CASSTRQGADTQYF,TGTGCCAGCAGCACGAGACAGGGTGCAGATACGCAGTATTTT
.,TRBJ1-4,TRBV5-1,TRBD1,CASSSEGQGDEKLFF,TGCGCCAGCAGCTCCGAGGGACAGGGGGATGAAAAACTGTTTTTT
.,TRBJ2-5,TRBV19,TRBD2,CASSIASGVQETQYF,TGTGCCAGTAGTATTGCTAGCGGGGTCCAAGAGACCCAGTACTTC
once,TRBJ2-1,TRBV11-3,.,CASSLGQDRYNEQFF,TGTGCCAGCAGCTTAGGACAGGATAGGTACAATGAGCAGTTCTTC
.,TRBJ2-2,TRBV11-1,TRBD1,CASSSQTGIITGELFF,TGTGCCAGCAGCTCCCAGACAGGGATCATCACCGGGGAGCTGTTTTTT
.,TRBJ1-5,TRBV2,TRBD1,CASSRSGGRQPQHF,TGTGCCAGCAGCAGGTCAGGGGGCAGACAGCCCCAGCATTTT
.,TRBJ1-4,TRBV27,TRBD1,CASRATGEGEKLFF,TGTGCCAGCAGGGCGACAGGGGAAGGTGAAAAACTGTTTTTT
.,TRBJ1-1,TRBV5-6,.,CASSFLSRVDTEAFF,TGTGCCAGCAGCTTCCTCTCCCGGGTCGACACTGAAGCTTTCTTT
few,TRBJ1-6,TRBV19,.,CASSIKEGAGNSPLHF,TGTGCCAGTAGTATCAAAGAAGGGGCTGGGAATTCACCCCTCCACTTT
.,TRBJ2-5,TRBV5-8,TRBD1,CASTTGTGQETQYF,TGTGCCAGCACCACCGGGACAGGGCAAGAGACCCAGTACTTC
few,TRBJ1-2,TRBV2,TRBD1,CASIGQANWGYTF,TGTGCCAGCATCGGACAGGCCAACTGGGGCTACACCTTC
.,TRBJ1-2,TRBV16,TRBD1,CASSQSIRQGADYGYTF,TGTGCCAGCAGCCAATCCATCCGACAGGGGGCTGACTATGGCTACACCTTC
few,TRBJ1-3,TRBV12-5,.,CASGLWADSIYF,TGTGCTAGTGGTTTATGGGCGGACAGCATATATTTT
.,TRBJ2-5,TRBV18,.,CASSGFKRGAQETQYF,TGTGCCAGCTCAGGGTTCAAACGGGGGGCCCAAGAGACCCAGTACTTC
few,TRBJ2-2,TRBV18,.,CASSPKAATGELFF,TGTGCCAGCTCACCCAAAGCGGCCACCGGGGAGCTGTTTTTT
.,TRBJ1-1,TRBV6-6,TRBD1,CASSRVPGGEGDTEAFF,TGTGCCAGCAGCCGAGTTCCAGGGGGTGAGGGAGACACTGAAGCTTTCTTT
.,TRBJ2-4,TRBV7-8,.,CASSLVSVNIQYF,TGTGCCAGCAGCTTAGTATCCGTAAACATTCAGTACTTC
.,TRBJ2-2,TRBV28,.,CASSFRTNTGELFF,TGTGCCAGCAGTTTCAGAACGAACACCGGGGAGCTGTTTTTT
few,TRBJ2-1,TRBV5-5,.,CASSFIGGRSDEQFF,TGTGCCAGCAGCTTCATCGGAGGGAGGAGCGATGAGCAGTTCTTC
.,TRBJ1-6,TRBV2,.,CASSVSRLHNSPLHF,TGTGCCAGCAGTGTGAGCCGACTCCATAATTCACCCCTCCACTTT
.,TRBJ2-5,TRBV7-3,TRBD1,CASSPPGQGMVMIQYF,TGTGCCAGCAGCCCACCGGGACAGGGGATGGTAATGATCCAGTACTTC
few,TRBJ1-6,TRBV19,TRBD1,CASSILQGAGNSPLHF,TGTGCCAGTAGTATTCTACAGGGGGCTGGTAATTCACCCCTCCACTTT